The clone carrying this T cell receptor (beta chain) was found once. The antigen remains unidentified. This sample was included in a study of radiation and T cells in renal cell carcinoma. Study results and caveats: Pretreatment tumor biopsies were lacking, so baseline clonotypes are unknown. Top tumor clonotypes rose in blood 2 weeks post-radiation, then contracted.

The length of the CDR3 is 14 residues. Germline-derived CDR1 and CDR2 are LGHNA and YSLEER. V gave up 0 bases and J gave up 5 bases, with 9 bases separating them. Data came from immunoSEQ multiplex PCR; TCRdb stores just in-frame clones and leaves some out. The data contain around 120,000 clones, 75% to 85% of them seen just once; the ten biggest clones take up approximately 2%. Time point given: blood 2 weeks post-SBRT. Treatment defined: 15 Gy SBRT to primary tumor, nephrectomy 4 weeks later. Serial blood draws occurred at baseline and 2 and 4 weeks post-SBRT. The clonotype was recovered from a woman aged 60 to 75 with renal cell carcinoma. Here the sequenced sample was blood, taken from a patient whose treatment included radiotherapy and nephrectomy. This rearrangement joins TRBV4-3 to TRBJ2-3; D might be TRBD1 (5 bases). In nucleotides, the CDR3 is TGCGCCAGCAGCCAAGACAGGGATAGAGATACGCAGTATTTT. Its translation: CASSQDRDRDTQYF.